This T cell receptor (beta chain) is from a study of Ad26.COV2.S vaccination and SARS-CoV-2 variants. The wider study: A COV1001 Ad26.COV2.S trial-arm participant provided the sample. Ad26.COV2.S given intramuscularly, once or twice 56 days apart. General study points: Analyses that measured TCR breadth and depth may have underestimated total T cell responses.

The CDR3 totals 15 residues. The germline V and J ends were trimmed by 3 bases and 0 bases, with 11 bases remaining between them. CDR1 is SEHNR, CDR2 FQNEAQ, per germline (reference sequence). Regarding this clone: Its cognate antigen is unknown.

Produced via immunoSEQ multiplex PCR; TCRdb's table is partial and in-frame only. The sample has some 460,000 clones; roughly 87% are singletons. Treatment noted: over 15 received Ad26.COV2.S at low or high dose, single or two shots; several received placebo; per-sample allocation not given. Sampling took place 63 days after the first vaccine or placebo injection. The TCR originated in a person aged 18 to 65 who received the Ad26.COV2.S COVID-19 vaccine or a placebo. This specimen was peripheral blood, taken in a trial of Ad26.COV2.S vaccine versus placebo. The V call is TRBV7-9, the J call TRBJ1-1; D unclear. The CDR3 DNA sequence: TGTGCCAGCAGCTTGGTTGGCAGCTTGAACACTGAAGCTTTCTTT. Protein product: CASSLVGSLNTEAFF.